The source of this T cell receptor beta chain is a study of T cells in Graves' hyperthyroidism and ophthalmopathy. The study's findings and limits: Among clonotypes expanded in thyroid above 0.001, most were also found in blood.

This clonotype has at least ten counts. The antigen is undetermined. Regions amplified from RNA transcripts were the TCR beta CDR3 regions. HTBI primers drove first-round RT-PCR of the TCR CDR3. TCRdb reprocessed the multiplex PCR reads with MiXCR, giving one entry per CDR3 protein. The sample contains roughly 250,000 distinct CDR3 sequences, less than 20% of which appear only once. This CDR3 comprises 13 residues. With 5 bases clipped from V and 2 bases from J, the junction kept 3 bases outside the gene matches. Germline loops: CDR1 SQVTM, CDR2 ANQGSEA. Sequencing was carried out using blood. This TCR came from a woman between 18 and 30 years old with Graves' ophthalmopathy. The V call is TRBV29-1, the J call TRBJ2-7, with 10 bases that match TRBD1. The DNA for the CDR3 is TGCAGCGTTCGGGACAGGGGTACCTACGAGCAGTACTTC. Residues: CSVRDRGTYEQYF.